This T cell receptor beta chain was sequenced in a study of beta chain features in type 1 diabetes. As for this clone: Antigen unknown.

Findings and caveats of the study: In every one of the four CD4+ subsets, TCRB CDR3s were moderately but significantly shorter in Type 1 diabetes patients.

The authors reverse transcribed all of the isolated RNA, so sequencing captured expressed TCRB transcripts. Clones were sequenced by immunoSEQ multiplex PCR, and TCRdb holds only the in-frame ones, with some missing. The sample consists of roughly 150,000 clones, over 9% of them appearing once. The V end was cut by 6 bases, the J end by 4 bases, with 13 bases between. CDR3 size: 12 residues. CDR1 is SQVTM and CDR2 is ANQGSEA in the germline V gene. The V gene is TRBV29-1, the J gene TRBJ2-7, with a weak D call TRBD2 (6 bases). The TCR sequence derives from a man under 40 with type 1 diabetes. Sequencing was done on a sample of central memory CD4+ T cells from blood. CDR3 nucleotides: TGCAGCGTGGGGGGTCGAGGGTACGAGCAGTACTTC. Its translation is CSVGGRGYEQYF.